This TCR beta chain was observed in a study of Graves' ophthalmopathy and Graves' hyperthyroidism. On this clonotype itself: The antigen remains unidentified.

Findings and limits, study-wide: Ophthalmopathy cases were distinguished from stable hyperthyroidism by a 13-signature model, reaching 85% to 90% sensitivity and about 80% specificity. The authors also found most expanded thyroid clonotypes above 0.001 frequency in blood.

CDR3 length equals 13 residues. The germline V gene has CDR1 LGHDT and CDR2 YNNKEL (reference sequence). V shed 7 bases and J 5 bases; nucleotides not matched to a gene: 7. CDR3 regions of TCR beta were amplified from RNA transcripts. HTBI primers served in a first-round RT-PCR, which a second-round multiplex PCR followed. TCRdb processed the multiplex PCR reads anew with MiXCR; each CDR3 protein has one entry. The sample contains about 500,000 distinct CDR3 sequences, approximately 15% of which appear only once. Sequencing was carried out using blood. The source is a woman in her thirties with Graves' ophthalmopathy. The chain carries TRBV3-1 and TRBJ1-2; 7 bases map to TRBD1. CDR3 nucleotide sequence: TGTGCCAGCACCCAGACAGGGAAATATGGCTACACCTTC. This encodes CASTQTGKYGYTF.